Below, 24 T cell receptor beta chains from the same sample are listed, as sequenced in a study of blood T cell repertoires in COVID-19. Sequencing used immunoSEQ multiplex PCR; TCRdb keeps in-frame clones, though not all of them. The sample carries about 230,000 clones, roughly four fifths recorded once. The sequenced sample consisted of PBMCs or T cells enriched from blood (not recorded which). The receptors come from a man in his 60s who had recovered from COVID-19.

This chain uses TRBV13 with TRBJ1-1; D is unresolved. The CDR3 has 15 residues. Trimming removed 1 base at V and 0 bases at J, with 9 bases between. Germline lookup yields CDR1 PRHDT and CDR2 FYEKMQ (reference sequence). In nucleotides, the CDR3 is TGTGCCAGCAGCTTAGCCGTGAGAATGAACACTGAAGCTTTCTTT. It encodes CASSLAVRMNTEAFF.

V and J are TRBV5-5 and TRBJ1-1, with 9 bases identical to TRBD1. Germline trimming cut 4 bases from V and 5 bases from J; bases unmatched to any gene: 6. Looked up from germline, CDR1 is SGHKS and CDR2 is YYEKEE (reference sequence). The CDR3 spans 14 residues. CDR3: CASSVTGGRTEAFF. The CDR3 DNA reads TGTGCCAGCAGCGTGACAGGGGGGAGGACTGAAGCTTTCTTT.

This clone was counted a single time. Other DNA sequences within the sample encode an identical CDR3. The chain links TRBV7-2 to TRBJ1-5, with a tentative D call TRBD1 (5 bases). Germline V CDR1 and CDR2: SGHTA, FQGNSA. The CDR3 extends over 13 amino acids. V was clipped by 2 bases and J by 4 bases, with 6 bases between them. Here the CDR3 DNA reads TGTGCCAGCAGCTTACAGGGAAATCAGCCCCAGCATTTT. Translating gives CASSLQGNQPQHF.

The table lists this clone with a count of one. The CDR3 does not end in the conserved phenylalanine or tryptophan, so this is likely a read error. Because the CDR3's place on the DNA is in doubt, the DNA is left out and the CDR3 is given as listed by TCRdb. The chain uses TRBV19 and TRBJ1-1. Germline assignment: CDR1 LNHDA and CDR2 SQIVND (reference sequence). The length of the CDR3 is 13 amino acids, counting both ends. The CDR3 is CASSIELGGTREI.

Many counts were recorded for this clone. This chain joins TRBV7-9 and TRBJ2-5, with 11 bases identical to TRBD2. The CDR3 is 19 residues long. Germline trimming cut 1 base from V and 2 bases from J; bases unmatched to any gene: 12. In germline, CDR1 is SEHNR, CDR2 FQNEAQ (reference sequence). The chain's CDR3 is CASSLVGLGGLAVQETQYF. The DNA of the CDR3 is TGTGCCAGCAGCTTAGTAGGTTTGGGGGGACTAGCGGTTCAAGAGACCCAGTACTTC.

This clone was seen a few times. The genes are TRBV12-2 and TRBJ1-2. TRBV12-2 is listed as a pseudogene. The CDR3 is made up of 16 amino acids. The CDR3 sequence is CASRLEALLGGYGYTF. Here the CDR3 DNA reads TGTGCAAGTCGCTTAGAGGCCCTCCTGGGGGGGTATGGCTACACCTTC.

The chain carries TRBV13 and TRBJ1-4; tentative D call: TRBD1 (5 bases). Germline V gene sequence: CDR1 PRHDT, CDR2 FYEKMQ (reference sequence). Trimming pared 0 bases from V and 4 bases from J, leaving 15 bases between. This CDR3 contains 17 residues. CDR3 DNA sequence: TGTGCCAGCAGCTTAGGCAGAGCACAAGGGGATAATGAAAAACTGTTTTTT. It specifies CASSLGRAQGDNEKLFF.

V gene TRBV12-5 combines with J gene TRBJ1-2; no definite D call. CDR1 and CDR2 (germline): LGHNT, FRNRAP. Trimming pared 5 bases from V and 4 bases from J, leaving 8 bases between. The CDR3 runs 12 residues. Written as DNA, the CDR3 is TGTGCTAGTGGTCCCCCCGGCTATGGCTACACCTTC. Translation gives CASGPPGYGYTF.

This chain connects TRBV7-2 to TRBJ2-3, with TRBD2 as a possible D gene (6 bases). This CDR3 has 17 amino acids. Germline lookup yields CDR1 SGHTA and CDR2 FQGNSA. The V end lost 1 base, the J end lost 1 base, and 15 bases lay between the germline ends. The CDR3: CASSLVGPRRGTDTQYF. As DNA, the CDR3 is TGTGCCAGCAGCTTAGTTGGCCCCCGGAGGGGCACAGATACGCAGTATTTT.

The rearrangement links TRBV18 to TRBJ1-1, with D perhaps TRBD1 (5 bases). Trimming shortened V by 1 base and J by 5 bases, and 8 bases separated the two germline ends. From germline, CDR1 is KGHSH and CDR2 LQKENI. This CDR3 region has 13 residues. The CDR3 DNA follows: TGTGCCAGCTCACCACAGGGGCATACTGAAGCTTTCTTT. It specifies CASSPQGHTEAFF.

This clone was observed once. The rearrangement links TRBV11-3 to TRBJ2-3; D might be TRBD2 (6 bases). The CDR3 is 17 residues long. V was cut by 1 base and J by 3 bases, with 17 bases left in between. CDR1 and CDR2 (germline): SGHNT, YENEEA. CDR3 in amino acids: CASSLGVAGILTDTQYF. The CDR3 region has the DNA TGTGCCAGCAGCTTAGGGGTGGCGGGGATTCTAACAGATACGCAGTATTTT.

This rearrangement joins TRBV7-8 to TRBJ2-2, with D possibly matching TRBD1 (6 bases). V shed 5 bases and J shed 7 bases, with 17 bases lying between them. CDR3 size: 15 residues. The germline V gene encodes CDR1 SGHVS and CDR2 FQNEAQ. The CDR3 sequence: CASSPRDTRGGELFF. Written as DNA, the CDR3 is TGTGCCAGCAGCCCCCGGGACACACGGGGCGGGGAGCTGTTTTTT.

The chain carries TRBV7-3 and TRBJ2-5; possibly TRBD2 for D (5 bases). CDR3 length: 13 amino acids. Trimming took 1 base from V and 2 from J, leaving 5 bases between them. Germline V CDR1 and CDR2: SGHTA, FQGTGA. This CDR3 reads CASSLRGQETQYF. The CDR3 DNA reads TGTGCCAGCAGCTTAAGAGGGCAAGAGACCCAGTACTTC.

The gene calls are TRBV28 and TRBJ1-2; TRBD1 matches at 7 bases. Trimming cost V 3 bases and J 2 bases; bases outside gene matches: 6. Germline lookup yields CDR1 MDHEN and CDR2 SYDVKM. The CDR3 consists of 15 residues. CDR3 coding DNA: TGTGCCAGCAGTTTGAATCACAGGGGAAACTATGGCTACACCTTC. This encodes CASSLNHRGNYGYTF.

The V gene is TRBV9, the J gene TRBJ1-3; possible D gene TRBD1, 5 bases. Trimming took 2 bases from V and 0 from J, leaving 12 bases between them. Germline V CDR1 and CDR2: SGDLS, YYNGEE. The CDR3 has 16 residues. The CDR3 loop is CASSVRGGDSGNTIYF. The CDR3 nucleotides are TGTGCCAGCAGCGTTAGGGGAGGGGACTCTGGAAACACCATATATTTT.

A few counts support this clone. The genes are TRBV11-2 and TRBJ2-1; 8 positions match TRBD1. J lost 7 bases, V lost 6 bases, and 8 bases had no gene match. The CDR3 length is 14 residues. Germline V gene lookup returns CDR1 SGHAT and CDR2 FQNNGV. Here the CDR3 reads CASSRTGNKNEQFF. As DNA, the CDR3 is TGTGCCAGCAGTAGGACAGGGAATAAAAATGAGCAGTTCTTC. Full variable domain (rest looked up from reference TRBV11-2 and TRBJ2-1): EAGVAQSPRYKIIEKRQSVAFWCNPISGHATLYWYQQILGQGPKLLIQFQNNGVVDDSQLPKDRFSAERLKGVDSTLKIQPAKLEDSAVYLCASSRTGNKNEQFFGPGTRLTVL.

The chain links TRBV11-3 to TRBJ2-6, with TRBD2 matching 7 bases. This CDR3 contains 17 residues. Germline V gene data show CDR1 as SGHNT and CDR2 as YENEEA. V shed 5 bases and J 0 bases; nucleotides not matched to a gene: 7. The CDR3 nucleotides read TGTGCCAGCAGCGCCGAAGCGGGGAACTCTGGGGCCAACGTCCTGACTTTC. Amino acid sequence: CASSAEAGNSGANVLTF.

This clone has more than one count but fewer than ten. The rearrangement uses TRBV7-9 and TRBJ2-7; TRBD1 matches 7 bases. The V gene end was trimmed by 3 bases and the J gene end by 0 bases; junction bases not matched to a gene: 2. Germline V gene sequence: CDR1 SEHNR, CDR2 FQNEAQ (reference sequence). The CDR3 totals 14 residues. The CDR3 sequence is CASSFGQASYEQYF. CDR3 nucleotides: TGTGCCAGCAGCTTCGGACAGGCCTCCTACGAGCAGTACTTC.

This clone showed up just once. V gene TRBV4-3 combines with J gene TRBJ2-3, with a weak D call TRBD2 (5 bases). Germline CDR1 is LGHNA and CDR2 is YSLEER. This CDR3 is 17 amino acids long. The V end was cut by 0 bases, the J end by 0 bases, with 13 bases between. CDR3 nucleotides: TGCGCCAGCAGCCAAGATGCCACACTAGGAAGCACAGATACGCAGTATTTT. Translating gives CASSQDATLGSTDTQYF.

The CDR3 spells CASTPGQGGMFGNQPQHF. In DNA, the CDR3 is TGTGCCAGCACCCCGGGGCAGGGGGGAATGTTTGGCAATCAGCCCCAGCATTTT. The chain links TRBV6-2 or TRBV6-3 to TRBJ1-5; 7 bases are a match to TRBD1. Germline lookup yields CDR1 MNHEY and CDR2 SVGEGT. CDR3 length: 18 amino acids. The V and J ends lost 7 bases and 2 bases, in that order; junction bases with no gene match: 17.

This clone was seen only a few times. The chain links TRBV7-6 to TRBJ2-2; 12 nucleotides match TRBD2. Germline trimming cut 4 bases from V and 4 bases from J; bases unmatched to any gene: 1. This CDR3 contains 15 residues. The germline V gene has CDR1 SGHVS and CDR2 FNYEAQ. The CDR3 is CASSSTSGGTGELFF. CDR3 coding DNA: TGTGCCAGCAGCTCGACTAGCGGGGGCACCGGGGAGCTGTTTTTT.

The chain joins TRBV28 to TRBJ2-2; the match to TRBD1 covers 9 bases. The germline CDR1 and CDR2 sequences are MDHEN and SYDVKM. Losses at the gene ends were 4 bases for V and 4 bases for J; bases not matched to a gene: 13. This CDR3 spans 18 amino acids. The CDR3 sequence is CASSSPSNRGLVTGELFF. CDR3 in DNA: TGTGCCAGCAGTTCCCCGAGCAACAGGGGGCTGGTCACCGGGGAGCTGTTTTTT.

This rearrangement joins TRBV20-1 to TRBJ2-7; D gene ambiguous. Trimming removed 3 bases from V and 7 bases from J, with 16 bases in between. This CDR3 has 13 amino acids. The germline gives CDR1 DFQATT, CDR2 SNEGSKA (reference sequence). The CDR3 protein is CSASADSVVEQYF. Written as DNA, the CDR3 is TGCAGTGCTAGTGCCGACTCGGTCGTGGAGCAGTACTTC.

V usage is TRBV6-5 and J usage is TRBJ2-7, with D maybe TRBD1 (6 bases). Germline loops: CDR1 MNHEY, CDR2 SVGAGI. V was shortened by 2 bases and J by 3 bases, with 14 bases between the two germline ends. CDR3 length equals 15 residues. CDR3 residues: CASSYAQGIFYEQYF. For the CDR3, the DNA is TGTGCCAGCAGTTACGCACAGGGAATATTCTACGAGCAGTACTTC.